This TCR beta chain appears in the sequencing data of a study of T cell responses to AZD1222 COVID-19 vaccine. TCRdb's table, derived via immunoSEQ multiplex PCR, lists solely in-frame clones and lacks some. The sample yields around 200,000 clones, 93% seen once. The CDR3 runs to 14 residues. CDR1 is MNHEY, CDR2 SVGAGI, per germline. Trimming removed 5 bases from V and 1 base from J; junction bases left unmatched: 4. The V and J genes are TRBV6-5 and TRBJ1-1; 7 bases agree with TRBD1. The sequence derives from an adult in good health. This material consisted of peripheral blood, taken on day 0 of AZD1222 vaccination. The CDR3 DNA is TGTGCCAGCAGTACCCGGACAGGGAACACTGAAGCTTTCTTT. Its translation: CASSTRTGNTEAFF.